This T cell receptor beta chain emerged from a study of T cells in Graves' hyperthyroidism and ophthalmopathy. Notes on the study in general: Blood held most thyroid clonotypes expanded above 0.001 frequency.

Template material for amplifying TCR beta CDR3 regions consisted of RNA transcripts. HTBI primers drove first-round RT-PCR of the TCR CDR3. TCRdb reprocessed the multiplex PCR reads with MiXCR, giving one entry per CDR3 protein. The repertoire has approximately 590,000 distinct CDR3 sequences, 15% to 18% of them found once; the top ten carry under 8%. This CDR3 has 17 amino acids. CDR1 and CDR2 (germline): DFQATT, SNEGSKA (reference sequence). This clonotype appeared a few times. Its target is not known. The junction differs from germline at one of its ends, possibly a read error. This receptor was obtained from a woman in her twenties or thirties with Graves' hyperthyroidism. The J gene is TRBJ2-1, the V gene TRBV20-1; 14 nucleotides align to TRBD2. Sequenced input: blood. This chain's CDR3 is CSPRGLAGDGSYNEQFF. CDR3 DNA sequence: TGCAGTCCTAGGGGACTAGCGGGAGATGGGTCCTACAATGAGCAGTTCTTC.